This T cell receptor beta chain was identified during a study of graft-versus-host responses after intestinal transplantation. Study overall: After anti-thymocyte globulin induction, recipients took tacrolimus and steroids for 3 to 4 years.

In regard to this clone: Its antigen is not known.

The CDR3 extends over 15 amino acids. Trimming left V 2 bases short and J 0 bases short, with 11 bases between. Germline values: CDR1 MNHEY, CDR2 SVGAGI. Some clones are missing from TCRdb's copy, which holds only in-frame ones; the method was immunoSEQ multiplex PCR. The sample shows about 94,000 clones, around nine tenths of them seen only once. The genes are TRBV6-5 and TRBJ2-7, with D tentatively TRBD2 (6 bases). Sample: unstimulated CD8+ T cells sorted from spleen or lymph node cells, taken before intestinal transplant. The receptor comes from a human donor who received an intestinal transplant. The DNA of the CDR3 is TGTGCCAGCAGTTACGGCGGGGCGGGCTCCTACGAGCAGTACTTC. This gives the protein CASSYGGAGSYEQYF.